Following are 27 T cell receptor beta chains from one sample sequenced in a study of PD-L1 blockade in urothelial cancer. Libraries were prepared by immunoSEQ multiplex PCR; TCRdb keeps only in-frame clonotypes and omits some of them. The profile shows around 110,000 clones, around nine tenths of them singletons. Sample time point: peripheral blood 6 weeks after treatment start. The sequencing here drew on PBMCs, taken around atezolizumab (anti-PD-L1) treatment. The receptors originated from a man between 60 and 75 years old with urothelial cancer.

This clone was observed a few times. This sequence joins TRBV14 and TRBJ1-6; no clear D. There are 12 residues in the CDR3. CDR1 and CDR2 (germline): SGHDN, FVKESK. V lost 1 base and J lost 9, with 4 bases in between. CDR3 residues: CASSQGLSPLHF. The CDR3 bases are TGTGCCAGCAGCCAAGGTCTTTCACCCCTCCACTTT.

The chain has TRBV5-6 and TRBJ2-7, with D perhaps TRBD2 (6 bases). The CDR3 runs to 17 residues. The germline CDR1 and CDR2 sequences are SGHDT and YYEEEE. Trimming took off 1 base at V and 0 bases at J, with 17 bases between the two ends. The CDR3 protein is CASSLFAGTQSSYEQYF. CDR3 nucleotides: TGTGCCAGCAGCTTGTTTGCCGGGACTCAGAGCTCCTACGAGCAGTACTTC. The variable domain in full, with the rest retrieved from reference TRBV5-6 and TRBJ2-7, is DAGVTQSPTHLIKTRGQQVTLRCSPKSGHDTVSWYQQALGQGPQFIFQYYEEEERQRGNFPDRFSGHQFPNYSSELNVNALLLGDSALYLCASSLFAGTQSSYEQYFGPGTRLTVT.

In nucleotides, the CDR3 is TGTGCCAGCAGCCCCCAGGGACTAGCGGGAGAAGAGACCCAGTACTTC. Residues: CASSPQGLAGEETQYF. The chain links TRBV7-3 to TRBJ2-5; 14 nucleotides match TRBD2. Germline assignment: CDR1 SGHTA and CDR2 FQGTGA. The J segment lost 3 bases and the V segment lost 5 bases, leaving 5 bases of the junction unmatched. The CDR3 has 16 amino acids.

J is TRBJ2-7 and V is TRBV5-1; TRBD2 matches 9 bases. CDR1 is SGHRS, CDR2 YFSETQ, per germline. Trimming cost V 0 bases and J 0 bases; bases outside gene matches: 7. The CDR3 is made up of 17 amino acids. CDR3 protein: CASSLATSGPYSYEQYF. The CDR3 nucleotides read TGCGCCAGCAGCTTGGCAACTAGCGGGCCTTACTCCTACGAGCAGTACTTC. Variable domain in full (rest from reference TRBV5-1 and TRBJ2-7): KAGVTQTPRYLIKTRGQQVTLSCSPISGHRSVSWYQQTPGQGLQFLFEYFSETQRNKGNFPGRFSGRQFSNSRSEMNVSTLELGDSALYLCASSLATSGPYSYEQYFGPGTRLTVT.

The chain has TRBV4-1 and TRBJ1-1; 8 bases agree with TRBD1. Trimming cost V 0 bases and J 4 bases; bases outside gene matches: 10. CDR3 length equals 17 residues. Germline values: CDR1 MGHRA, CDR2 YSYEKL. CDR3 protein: CASSQDGADRVGTEAFF. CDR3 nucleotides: TGCGCCAGCAGCCAAGACGGGGCGGACAGGGTCGGCACTGAAGCTTTCTTT.

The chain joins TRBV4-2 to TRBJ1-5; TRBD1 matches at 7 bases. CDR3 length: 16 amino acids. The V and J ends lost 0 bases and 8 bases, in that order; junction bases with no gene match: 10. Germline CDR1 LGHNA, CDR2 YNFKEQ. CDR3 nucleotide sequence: TGTGCCAGCAGCCAAGAAGGGACAGTACCTCAGGAGCCCCAGCATTTT. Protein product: CASSQEGTVPQEPQHF.

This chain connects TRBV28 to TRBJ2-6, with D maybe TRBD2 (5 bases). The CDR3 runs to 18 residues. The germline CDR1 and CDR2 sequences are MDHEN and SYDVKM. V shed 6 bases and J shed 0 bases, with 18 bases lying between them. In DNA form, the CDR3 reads TGTGCCAGCAGCCCCCCCGGGATGGTCCTCTCTGGGGCCAACGTCCTGACTTTC. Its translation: CASSPPGMVLSGANVLTF. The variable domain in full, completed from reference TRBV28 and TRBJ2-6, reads DVKVTQSSRYLVKRTGEKVFLECVQDMDHENMFWYRQDPGLGLRLIYFSYDVKMKEKGDIPEGYSVSREKKERFSLILESASTNQTSMYLCASSPPGMVLSGANVLTFGAGSRLTVL.

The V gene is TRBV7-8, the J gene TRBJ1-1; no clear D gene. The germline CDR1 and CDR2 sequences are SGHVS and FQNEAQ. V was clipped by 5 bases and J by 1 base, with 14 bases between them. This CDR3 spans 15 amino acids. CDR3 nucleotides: TGTGCCAGCAGCCCACGGGGTATTGGGAACACTGAAGCTTTCTTT. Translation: CASSPRGIGNTEAFF.

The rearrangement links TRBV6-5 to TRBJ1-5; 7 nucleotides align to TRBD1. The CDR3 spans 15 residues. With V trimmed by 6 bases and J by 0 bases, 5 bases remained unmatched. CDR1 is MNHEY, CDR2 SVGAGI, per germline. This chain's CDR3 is CASSRQGLSNQPQHF. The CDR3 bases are TGTGCCAGCAGCCGACAGGGACTTAGCAATCAGCCCCAGCATTTT.

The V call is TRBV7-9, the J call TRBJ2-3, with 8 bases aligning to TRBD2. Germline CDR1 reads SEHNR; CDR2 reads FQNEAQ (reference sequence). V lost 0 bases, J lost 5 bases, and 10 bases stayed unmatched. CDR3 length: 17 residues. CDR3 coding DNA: TGTGCCAGCAGCTTAGCGCACCGGGGACTAGAGGAAGATACGCAGTATTTT. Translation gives CASSLAHRGLEEDTQYF. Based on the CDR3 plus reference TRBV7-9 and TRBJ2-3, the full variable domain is DTGVSQNPRHKITKRGQNVTFRCDPISEHNRLYWYRQTLGQGPEFLTYFQNEAQLEKSRLLSDRFSAERPKGSFSTLEIQRTEQGDSAMYLCASSLAHRGLEEDTQYFGPGTRLTVL.

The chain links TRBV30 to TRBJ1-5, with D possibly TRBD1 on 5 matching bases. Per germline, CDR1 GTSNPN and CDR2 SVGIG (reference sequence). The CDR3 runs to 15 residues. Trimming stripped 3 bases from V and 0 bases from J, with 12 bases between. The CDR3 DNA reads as TGTGCCTGGAGCCCCGGGACTAATAGCAATCAGCCCCAGCATTTT. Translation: CAWSPGTNSNQPQHF.

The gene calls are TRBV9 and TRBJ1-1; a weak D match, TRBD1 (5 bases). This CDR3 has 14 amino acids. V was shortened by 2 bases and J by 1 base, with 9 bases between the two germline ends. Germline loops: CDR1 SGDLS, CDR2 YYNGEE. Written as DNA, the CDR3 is TGTGCCAGCAGCGTGGGGGGGACGAACACTGAAGCTTTCTTT. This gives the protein CASSVGGTNTEAFF.

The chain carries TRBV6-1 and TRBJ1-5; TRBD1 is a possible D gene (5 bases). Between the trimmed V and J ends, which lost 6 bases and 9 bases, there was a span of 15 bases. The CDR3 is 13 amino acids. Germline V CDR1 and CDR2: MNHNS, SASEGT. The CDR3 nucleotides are TGTGCCAGCAGAGGGTCAGGGTTGCTGCCCCAGCATTTT. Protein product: CASRGSGLLPQHF.

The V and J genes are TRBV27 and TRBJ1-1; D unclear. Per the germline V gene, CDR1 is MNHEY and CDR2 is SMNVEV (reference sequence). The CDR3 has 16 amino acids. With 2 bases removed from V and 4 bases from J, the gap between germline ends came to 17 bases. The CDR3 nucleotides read TGTGCCAGCAGTTTACGGTCAGGTGTTGAACGCACTGAAGCTTTCTTT. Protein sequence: CASSLRSGVERTEAFF.

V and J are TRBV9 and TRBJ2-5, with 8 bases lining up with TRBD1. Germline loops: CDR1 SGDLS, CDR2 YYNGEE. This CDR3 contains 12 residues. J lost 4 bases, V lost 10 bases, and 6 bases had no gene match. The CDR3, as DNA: TGTGCCTCCACAGGGGGAGGAGAGACCCAGTACTTC. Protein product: CASTGGGETQYF.

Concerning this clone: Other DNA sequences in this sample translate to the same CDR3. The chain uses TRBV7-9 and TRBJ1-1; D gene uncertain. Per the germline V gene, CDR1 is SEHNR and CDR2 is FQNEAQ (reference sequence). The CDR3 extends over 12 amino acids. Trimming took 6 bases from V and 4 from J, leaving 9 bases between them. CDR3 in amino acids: CASSPGGTEAFF. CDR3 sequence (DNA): TGTGCCAGCAGTCCTGGCGGCACTGAAGCTTTCTTT.

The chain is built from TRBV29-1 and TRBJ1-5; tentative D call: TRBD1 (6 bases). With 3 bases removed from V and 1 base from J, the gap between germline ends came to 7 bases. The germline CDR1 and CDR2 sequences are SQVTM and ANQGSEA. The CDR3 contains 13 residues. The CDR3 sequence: CSVDTGSNQPQHF. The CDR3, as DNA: TGCAGCGTTGATACAGGGAGCAATCAGCCCCAGCATTTT.

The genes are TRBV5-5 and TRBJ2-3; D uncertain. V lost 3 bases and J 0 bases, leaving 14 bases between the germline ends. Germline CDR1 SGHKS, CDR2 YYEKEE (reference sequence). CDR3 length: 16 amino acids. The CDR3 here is CASSYRMATSTDTQYF. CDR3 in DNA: TGTGCCAGCAGCTACCGGATGGCGACTAGCACAGATACGCAGTATTTT.

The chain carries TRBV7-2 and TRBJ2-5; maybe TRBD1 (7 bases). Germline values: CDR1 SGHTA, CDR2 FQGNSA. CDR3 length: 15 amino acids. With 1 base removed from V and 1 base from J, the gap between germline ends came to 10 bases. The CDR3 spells CASSLGQGGQETQYF. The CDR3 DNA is TGTGCCAGCAGCTTAGGGCAGGGGGGCCAAGAGACCCAGTACTTC.

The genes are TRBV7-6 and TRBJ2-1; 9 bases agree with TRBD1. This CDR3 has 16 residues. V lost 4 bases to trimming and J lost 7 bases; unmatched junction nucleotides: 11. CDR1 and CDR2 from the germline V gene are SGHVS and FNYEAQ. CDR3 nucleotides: TGTGCCAGCAGCTCCCAGACAGGGGGAAACGTGAATGAGCAGTTCTTC. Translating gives CASSSQTGGNVNEQFF. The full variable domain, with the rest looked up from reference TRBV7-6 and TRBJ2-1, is GAGVSQSPRYKVTKRGQDVALRCDPISGHVSLYWYRQALGQGPEFLTYFNYEAQQDKSGLPNDRFSAERPEGSISTLTIQRTEQRDSAMYRCASSSQTGGNVNEQFFGPGTRLTVL.

CDR3 coding DNA: TGTGCCAGCTCACCAGGTAGTGACTCTGGGGCCAACGTCCTGACTTTC. Encoded protein: CASSPGSDSGANVLTF. The rearrangement uses TRBV18 and TRBJ2-6; D not resolved. The germline V gene has CDR1 KGHSH and CDR2 LQKENI. The V end was cut by 2 bases, the J end by 0 bases, with 8 bases between. The CDR3 runs to 16 residues. The variable domain in full, with the rest retrieved from reference TRBV18 and TRBJ2-6, is NAGVMQNPRHLVRRRGQEARLRCSPMKGHSHVYWYRQLPEEGLKFMVYLQKENIIDESGMPKERFSAEFPKEGPSILRIQQVVRGDSAAYFCASSPGSDSGANVLTFGAGSRLTVL.

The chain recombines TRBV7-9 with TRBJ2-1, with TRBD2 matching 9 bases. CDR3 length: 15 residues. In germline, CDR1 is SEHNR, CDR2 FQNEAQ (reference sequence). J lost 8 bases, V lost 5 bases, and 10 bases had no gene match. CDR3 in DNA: TGTGCCAGCAGCGGGACTAGCAGGGGGGGTGATGAGCAGTTCTTC. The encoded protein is CASSGTSRGGDEQFF.

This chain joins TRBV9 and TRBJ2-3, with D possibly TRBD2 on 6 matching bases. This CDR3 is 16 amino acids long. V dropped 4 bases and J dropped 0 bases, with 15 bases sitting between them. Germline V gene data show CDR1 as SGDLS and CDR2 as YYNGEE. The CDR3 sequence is CASSKNTGGSTDTQYF. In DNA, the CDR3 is TGTGCCAGCAGCAAAAACACAGGAGGGAGCACAGATACGCAGTATTTT.

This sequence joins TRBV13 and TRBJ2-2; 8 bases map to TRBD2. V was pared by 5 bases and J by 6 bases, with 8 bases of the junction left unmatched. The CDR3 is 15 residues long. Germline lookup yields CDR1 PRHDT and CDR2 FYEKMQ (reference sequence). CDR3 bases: TGTGCCAGCAGCCCCCGGGCGGGGGGCGCCGGGGAGCTGTTTTTT. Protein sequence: CASSPRAGGAGELFF.

The CDR3: CASSLPSGSNNEQFF. Here the CDR3 DNA reads TGTGCCAGCAGTCTTCCTAGCGGGAGCAACAATGAGCAGTTCTTC. The V gene is TRBV28, the J gene TRBJ2-1; 10 nucleotides match TRBD2. Germline trimming cut 5 bases from V and 5 bases from J; bases unmatched to any gene: 6. The CDR3 has 15 amino acids. The germline V gene has CDR1 MDHEN and CDR2 SYDVKM.

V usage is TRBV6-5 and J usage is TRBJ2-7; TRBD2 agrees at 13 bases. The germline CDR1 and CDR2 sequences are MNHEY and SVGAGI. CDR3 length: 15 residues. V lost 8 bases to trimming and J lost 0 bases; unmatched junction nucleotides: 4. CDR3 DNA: TGTGCCAGCCGAGGGACTAGCGGGGCCTCCTACGAGCAGTACTTC. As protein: CASRGTSGASYEQYF.

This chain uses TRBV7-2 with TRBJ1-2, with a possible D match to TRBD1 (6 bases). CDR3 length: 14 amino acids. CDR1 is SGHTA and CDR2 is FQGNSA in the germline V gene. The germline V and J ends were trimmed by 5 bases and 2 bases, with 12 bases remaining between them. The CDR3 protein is CASSPPGQNYGYTF. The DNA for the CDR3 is TGTGCCAGCAGCCCGCCCGGACAGAACTATGGCTACACCTTC. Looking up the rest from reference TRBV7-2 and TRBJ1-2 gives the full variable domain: GAGVSQSPSNKVTEKGKDVELRCDPISGHTALYWYRQSLGQGLEFLIYFQGNSAPDKSGLPSDRFSAERTGGSVSTLTIQRTQQEDSAVYLCASSPPGQNYGYTFGSGTRLTVV.